This T cell receptor beta chain was sequenced for a study of blood T cell repertoires in COVID-19. Per the original methods: Counts of nucleated cells, estimated from reference gene primer amplification, were obtained. The repertoire was sequenced with immunoSEQ multiplex PCR; TCRdb's copy has only in-frame clones and lacks some. Clone size and the V and J calls come from that table; the DNA yielded D and trimming. The sample lists 150,000 or so clones, nearly 80% occurring once. As to this clone: The junction differs from germline at one of its ends, possibly a read error.

The germline V gene has CDR1 SGHRS and CDR2 YFSETQ. The CDR3 consists of 12 residues. Individuals aged about 18 to 100 years were recruited from about two dozen US areas. Each recovered donor of Cohort 3 presented with two negative PCRs, clearance, or symptom resolution. This clonotype was sampled from a woman between 50 and 59 years old who had recovered from COVID-19. V is TRBV5-1 and J is TRBJ1-6; no clear D. Sequencing was performed on PBMCs or T cells enriched from blood (not recorded which). For the CDR3, the DNA is TGCGCCAGCAGCTCCAATAATTCACCCCTCCACTTT. This codes for CASSSNNSPLHF. Filled out from reference TRBV5-1 and TRBJ1-6, the complete variable domain reads KAGVTQTPRYLIKTRGQQVTLSCSPISGHRSVSWYQQTPGQGLQFLFEYFSETQRNKGNFPGRFSGRQFSNSRSEMNVSTLELGDSALYLCASSSNNSPLHFGNGTRLTVT.